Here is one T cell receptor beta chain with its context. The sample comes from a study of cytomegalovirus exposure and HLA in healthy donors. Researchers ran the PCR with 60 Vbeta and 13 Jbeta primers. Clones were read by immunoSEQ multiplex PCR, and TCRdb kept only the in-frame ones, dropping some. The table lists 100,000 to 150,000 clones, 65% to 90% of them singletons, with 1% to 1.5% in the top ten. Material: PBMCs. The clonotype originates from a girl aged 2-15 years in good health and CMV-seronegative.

The CDR3 nucleotides are TGTGCCAGCAGACCCTTTGAGAGGGAGAATGAGCAGTTCTTC. This codes for CASRPFERENEQFF. The V and J genes are TRBV2 and TRBJ2-1, with D perhaps matching TRBD2 (5 bases). The length of the CDR3 is 14 residues. Germline assignment: CDR1 SNHLY and CDR2 FYNNEI. V lost 6 bases and J 7 bases, leaving 16 bases between the germline ends.